The 22 T cell receptor beta chains reported below all come from one sample, sequenced in a study of pediatric ulcerative colitis. Sequenced by immunoSEQ multiplex PCR; TCRdb stores in-frame clones only, minus some. The sample carries 55,000 to 80,000 clones, over 65% recorded once. The sequenced sample consisted of blood. These receptors were collected from a boy aged 5 to 17 with moderate ulcerative colitis.

This clone was seen only a few times. V and J are TRBV29-1 and TRBJ1-1; D not resolved. The V gene's germline CDR1 is SQVTM and CDR2 ANQGSEA. The CDR3 is 12 residues long. V lost 7 bases, J lost 1 base, and 10 bases lay in between. CDR3 DNA: TGCAGCGCCGCACACCCGAACACTGAAGCTTTCTTT. Encoded protein: CSAAHPNTEAFF.

The V gene is TRBV28, the J gene TRBJ1-2; 11 nucleotides align to TRBD1. Trimming cost V 4 bases and J 0 bases; bases outside gene matches: 4. CDR1 is MDHEN and CDR2 is SYDVKM in the germline V gene. The CDR3 is 16 residues long. The CDR3 region is CASSWGTGGTNYGYTF. As DNA, the CDR3 is TGTGCCAGCAGTTGGGGGACAGGGGGGACTAACTATGGCTACACCTTC.

About this clone itself: Additional DNA sequences in this sample encode the identical CDR3. The genes are TRBV5-1 and TRBJ2-5, with D uncertain. Germline assignment: CDR1 SGHRS and CDR2 YFSETQ. Trimming shortened V by 0 bases and J by 1 base, and 4 bases separated the two germline ends. CDR3 length: 13 residues. DNA of the CDR3: TGCGCCAGCAGCTTGGGATCCCAAGAGACCCAGTACTTC. Its translation is CASSLGSQETQYF. Full variable domain (missing parts from reference TRBV5-1 and TRBJ2-5): KAGVTQTPRYLIKTRGQQVTLSCSPISGHRSVSWYQQTPGQGLQFLFEYFSETQRNKGNFPGRFSGRQFSNSRSEMNVSTLELGDSALYLCASSLGSQETQYFGPGTRLLVL.

The chain joins TRBV27 to TRBJ2-2, with D tentatively TRBD1 or TRBD2 (5 bases each). Germline CDR1 and CDR2: MNHEY and SMNVEV (reference sequence). V was shortened by 5 bases and J by 0 bases, with 16 bases between the two germline ends. The CDR3 runs 17 residues. CDR3 in DNA: TGTGCCAGCAGTCTTGGGGCGGGCATCGCGAACACCGGGGAGCTGTTTTTT. It translates to CASSLGAGIANTGELFF.

The rearrangement joins TRBV2 to TRBJ1-2; D remains ambiguous. Deletions cut 5 bases from V and 2 bases from J, with 6 bases between. The germline CDR1 and CDR2 sequences are SNHLY and FYNNEI. The CDR3 loop spans 12 amino acids. Written as DNA, the CDR3 is TGTGCCAGCAGTACCCGAAACTATGGCTACACCTTC. Translating gives CASSTRNYGYTF.

The count of this clone is one. This rearrangement joins TRBV19 to TRBJ1-5, with 7 bases matching TRBD1. Looked up from germline, CDR1 is LNHDA and CDR2 is SQIVND (reference sequence). This CDR3 spans 14 amino acids. V was clipped by 2 bases and J by 6 bases; unmatched bases: 4. In DNA, the CDR3 is TGTGCCAGTAGTATAACAGGGGTAGGTCAGCCCCAGCATTTT. Amino acid sequence: CASSITGVGQPQHF.

The V gene is TRBV9, the J gene TRBJ2-7; possibly TRBD1 for D (5 bases). The CDR3 is 14 amino acids. V lost 4 bases, J lost 3 bases, and 14 bases lay in between. CDR1 and CDR2 (germline): SGDLS, YYNGEE. CDR3 region: CASSPDQGFYEQYF. Written as DNA, the CDR3 is TGTGCCAGCAGCCCGGACCAGGGTTTCTACGAGCAGTACTTC.

The chain has TRBV27 and TRBJ1-6; D not resolved. The CDR3 spans 14 residues. The V gene's germline CDR1 is MNHEY and CDR2 SMNVEV (reference sequence). Trimming pared 3 bases from V and 8 bases from J, leaving 11 bases between. CDR3 amino acids: CASSFPDKHSPLHF. The CDR3 DNA reads TGTGCCAGCAGTTTTCCAGACAAGCATTCACCCCTCCACTTT.

This rearrangement joins TRBV5-5 to TRBJ1-2; 12 nucleotides align to TRBD1. The ends lost 0 bases at V and 6 bases at J; junction bases unmatched: 6. There are 16 residues in the CDR3. Per germline, CDR1 SGHKS and CDR2 YYEKEE (reference sequence). CDR3 amino acids: CASSLGGTGGANGYTF. The CDR3 DNA reads as TGTGCCAGCAGCTTGGGAGGGACAGGGGGCGCAAATGGCTACACCTTC. Together with reference TRBV5-5 and TRBJ1-2, the CDR3 gives the full variable domain: DAGVTQSPTHLIKTRGQQVTLRCSPISGHKSVSWYQQVLGQGPQFIFQYYEKEERGRGNFPDRFSARQFPNYSSELNVNALLLGDSALYLCASSLGGTGGANGYTFGSGTRLTVV.

The rearrangement uses TRBV5-4 and TRBJ1-2, with unresolved D. CDR1 and CDR2 from the germline V gene are SGHNT and YYREEE (reference sequence). The CDR3 length is 16 residues. The V end was cut by 0 bases, the J end by 8 bases, with 20 bases between. In nucleotides, the CDR3 is TGTGCCAGCAGCTTGGTCAGGATGAGCACATTCGGGGGCTACACCTTC. Protein sequence: CASSLVRMSTFGGYTF.

This clone was observed a few times. The chain joins TRBV4-3 to TRBJ1-5; maybe TRBD1 (5 bases). This CDR3 is built from 15 residues. Germline V gene data show CDR1 as LGHNA and CDR2 as YSLEER. V was cut by 4 bases and J by 6 bases, with 16 bases left in between. The DNA of the CDR3 is TGCGCCAGCAGCCTGGCCTTGGGGGGTGGTCAGCCCCAGCATTTT. Translating gives CASSLALGGGQPQHF.

This clone occurred a few times. The chain uses TRBV7-2 and TRBJ1-5, with D possibly being TRBD1 (5 bases). The germline V gene encodes CDR1 SGHTA and CDR2 FQGNSA. Trimming pared 3 bases from V and 5 bases from J, leaving 23 bases between. This CDR3 is built from 18 residues. CDR3 in amino acids: CASSFPPGSGTPDQPQHF. The CDR3 bases are TGTGCCAGCAGCTTCCCCCCGGGTTCAGGGACCCCGGATCAGCCCCAGCATTTT.

The chain couples TRBV7-9 to TRBJ1-4; D call uncertain. V lost 5 bases to trimming and J lost 4 bases, with 8 bases between them. CDR1 is SEHNR, CDR2 FQNEAQ, per germline (reference sequence). The CDR3 runs to 13 residues. Written as DNA, the CDR3 is TGTGCCAGCAGCGTAACCGATAATGAAAAACTGTTTTTT. Amino acid sequence: CASSVTDNEKLFF.

V gene TRBV7-6 combines with J gene TRBJ1-1; the D gene is possibly TRBD1 (6 bases). CDR3 size: 15 residues. Germline V gene lookup returns CDR1 SGHVS and CDR2 FNYEAQ. V was shortened by 4 bases and J by 1 base, with 13 bases between the two germline ends. CDR3 protein: CASSSPGHKNTEAFF. DNA of the CDR3: TGTGCCAGCAGCTCCCCGGGACATAAGAACACTGAAGCTTTCTTT.

This clone was counted only a few times. V usage is TRBV5-5 and J usage is TRBJ1-1; no reliable D call. The CDR3 consists of 12 residues. The ends were cut back, 0 bases at V and 5 bases at J, with 5 bases in the middle. Germline V gene sequence: CDR1 SGHKS, CDR2 YYEKEE (reference sequence). CDR3 DNA sequence: TGTGCCAGCAGCTTGGCAGAGACTGAAGCTTTCTTT. Translating it yields CASSLAETEAFF.

This sequence joins TRBV7-2 and TRBJ2-1; 14 bases line up with TRBD2. After removal of 1 base from V and 7 bases from J, the junction contained 0 bases not matched to a gene. Germline V gene lookup returns CDR1 SGHTA and CDR2 FQGNSA. CDR3 length: 15 amino acids. CDR3 nucleotide sequence: TGTGCCAGCAGCTTAGGGACTAGCGGGAGGAATGAGCAGTTCTTC. Translation: CASSLGTSGRNEQFF.

The CDR3 coding sequence is TGTGCCAGCTCACCACCAACCGGGACAGGGTTAATAAGGGACCAAGAGACCCAGTACTTC. This sequence encodes CASSPPTGTGLIRDQETQYF. J is TRBJ2-5 and V is TRBV18; 9 nucleotides line up with TRBD1. The CDR3 is made up of 20 amino acids. Germline loops: CDR1 KGHSH, CDR2 LQKENI. V lost 0 bases and J lost 0; bases outside the gene matches: 14.

This clone has more than one count but fewer than ten. This rearrangement joins TRBV19 to TRBJ1-1; no clear D. Germline V CDR1 and CDR2: LNHDA, SQIVND (reference sequence). The CDR3 totals 13 residues. V lost 8 bases and J lost 2, with 12 bases in between. The CDR3: CASSQALNTEAFF. The CDR3 region has the DNA TGTGCCAGTTCCCAGGCCCTTAACACTGAAGCTTTCTTT.

The chain has TRBV5-1 and TRBJ1-2; 7 positions agree with TRBD1. This CDR3 is built from 13 residues. J lost 1 base, V lost 4 bases, and 1 base had no gene match. Germline V gene sequence: CDR1 SGHRS, CDR2 YFSETQ. This CDR3 is CASSRDSNYGYTF. For the CDR3, the DNA is TGCGCCAGCAGCCGGGACAGTAACTATGGCTACACCTTC.

The J gene is TRBJ1-1, the V gene TRBV29-1; D ambiguous. CDR1 is SQVTM, CDR2 ANQGSEA, per germline. This CDR3 spans 12 amino acids. CDR3 in amino acids: CGGRLLNTEAFF. The CDR3, as DNA: TGCGGAGGGCGGCTCCTGAACACTGAAGCTTTCTTT.

In this sample, this clone turned up a few times. The CDR3 is CASSPRGGENTEAFF. DNA of the CDR3: TGTGCCAGCTCACCACGGGGCGGTGAGAACACTGAAGCTTTCTTT. V usage is TRBV18 and J usage is TRBJ1-1; TRBD1 is a possible D gene (5 bases). The CDR3 runs 15 residues. V was shortened by 1 base and J by 1 base, with 10 bases between the two germline ends. Germline lookup yields CDR1 KGHSH and CDR2 LQKENI.

This chain links TRBV5-1 with TRBJ1-3; perhaps TRBD1 as D (5 bases). Germline CDR1 SGHRS, CDR2 YFSETQ. Trimming removed 2 bases at V and 1 base at J, with 7 bases between. This CDR3 has 14 amino acids. The CDR3 sequence is CASSFSGSGNTIYF. The CDR3 DNA follows: TGCGCCAGCAGCTTCTCAGGGTCTGGAAACACCATATATTTT.